This passage covers 28 T cell receptor beta chains from one sample sequenced in a study of control samples from healthy donors and cancer patients (dated by TCRdb to 2019 to 2021). The library relied on the immunoSEQ multiplex PCR assay. As stored in TCRdb, this immuneACCESS dataset retains in-frame rearrangements with V and J assigned. A fraction of the clones does not appear; measured against another copy, unresolved V genes explain less than half of the discrepancy, and the remainder lacks a known reason. This sample is represented by about 220,000 clones; around 94% of them were singletons. Approximately 1.5% of the sample is taken by the ten largest. The sequencing sample was made of blood. All receptors derive from a man aged 45 to 65 in good health.

DNA of the CDR3: TGTGCCAGCAGCGTAGGTCCATCGGGGGCAGGTAGTAATTCACCCCTCCACTTT. It yields the protein CASSVGPSGAGSNSPLHF. This rearrangement joins TRBV9 to TRBJ1-6; a weak D match, TRBD1 (6 bases). Germline V gene lookup returns CDR1 SGDLS and CDR2 YYNGEE. Trimming took off 0 bases at V and 6 bases at J, with 19 bases between the two ends. This CDR3 region has 18 residues.

V is TRBV2 and J is TRBJ2-7, with unresolved D. The CDR3 runs 15 residues. The germline V gene encodes CDR1 SNHLY and CDR2 FYNNEI. Trimming removed 4 bases from V and 0 bases from J, with 13 bases in between. CDR3 DNA sequence: TGTGCCAGCAGTGGGGTGAATTTTGGCTCCTACGAGCAGTACGTC. Residues: CASSGVNFGSYEQYV.

The chain carries TRBV6-5 and TRBJ1-4; weak D call: TRBD1 (6 bases). The germline CDR1 and CDR2 sequences are MNHEY and SVGAGI. V was pared by 8 bases and J by 4 bases, with 14 bases between. There are 14 residues in the CDR3. The CDR3 DNA sequence: TGTGCCAGCCGGTTCGGACAGATTAATGAAAAACTGTTTTTT. Its translation: CASRFGQINEKLFF.

The chain combines TRBV6-5 with TRBJ2-5, with 8 bases fitting TRBD1. CDR1 MNHEY and CDR2 SVGAGI come from the germline V gene. The ends lost 6 bases at V and 2 bases at J; junction bases unmatched: 8. The CDR3 consists of 15 residues. The CDR3 DNA reads as TGTGCCAGCAGCTCCGCTCGGGACAGGCAAGAGACCCAGTACTTC. Amino acids: CASSSARDRQETQYF.

The J gene is TRBJ2-1, the V gene TRBV7-2; D gene uncertain. Trimming shortened V by 0 bases and J by 6 bases, and 6 bases separated the two germline ends. In germline, CDR1 is SGHTA, CDR2 FQGNSA. There are 13 residues in the CDR3. The CDR3: CASSLARSNEQFF. In nucleotides, the CDR3 is TGTGCCAGCAGCTTAGCGAGGAGCAATGAGCAGTTCTTC.

V and J are TRBV19 and TRBJ2-3; D gene uncertain. The germline CDR1 and CDR2 sequences are LNHDA and SQIVND (reference sequence). CDR3 length: 16 amino acids. V was shortened by 10 bases and J by 0 bases, with 20 bases between the two germline ends. The CDR3: CATSRRRQSSTDTQYF. DNA for the CDR3: TGTGCCACCTCTAGGAGAAGGCAATCTAGCACAGATACGCAGTATTTT.

The chain recombines TRBV19 with TRBJ1-5, with D possibly matching TRBD1 (6 bases). In germline, CDR1 is LNHDA, CDR2 SQIVND (reference sequence). The CDR3 totals 14 residues. Trimming left V 5 bases short and J 0 bases short, with 8 bases between. The CDR3 protein is CASSGQYSNQPQHF. The CDR3 DNA follows: TGTGCCAGTAGTGGACAGTATAGCAATCAGCCCCAGCATTTT.

The chain links TRBV19 to TRBJ1-1; 7 bases line up with TRBD1. J was trimmed by 1 base and V by 7 bases; bases with no gene match: 9. This CDR3 is 15 amino acids long. Germline V CDR1 and CDR2: LNHDA, SQIVND (reference sequence). DNA of the CDR3: TGTGCCAGTATTTCCACAGGGGCCGGGAACACTGAAGCTTTCTTT. It encodes CASISTGAGNTEAFF.

This chain links TRBV6-2 or TRBV6-3 with TRBJ2-3; 12 bases match TRBD2. The germline V gene has CDR1 MNHEY and CDR2 SVGEGT. J lost 3 bases, V lost 2 bases, and 9 bases had no gene match. This CDR3 has 18 amino acids. The CDR3 coding sequence is TGTGCCAGCAGTTACCGGCCTAGCGGGGGGGCATGGACAGATACGCAGTATTTT. It specifies CASSYRPSGGAWTDTQYF.

J is TRBJ2-7 and V is TRBV7-3; D assignment may be TRBD1 or TRBD2 (5 bases each). Germline loops: CDR1 SGHTA, CDR2 FQGTGA. The germline V and J ends were trimmed by 3 bases and 2 bases, with 14 bases remaining between them. This CDR3 region has 15 residues. CDR3 in amino acids: CASSLGPIPPYEQYF. CDR3 in DNA: TGTGCCAGCAGCTTGGGACCAATCCCCCCCTACGAGCAGTACTTC.

This chain joins TRBV28 and TRBJ2-5; the D gene is possibly TRBD2 (6 bases). The CDR3 runs to 12 residues. Germline assignment: CDR1 MDHEN and CDR2 SYDVKM. The V and J ends lost 8 bases and 9 bases respectively, with 16 bases between them. The CDR3 region has the DNA TGTGCCAGCGCCAGAGGATCGGGAGCCCAGTACTTC. This gives the protein CASARGSGAQYF.

This chain connects TRBV30 to TRBJ1-3; tentative D call: TRBD1 (5 bases). CDR3 length: 12 amino acids. The V and J ends lost 2 bases and 4 bases respectively, with 6 bases between them. Per germline, CDR1 GTSNPN and CDR2 SVGIG (reference sequence). The chain's CDR3 is CAWSSGGNTIYF. As DNA, the CDR3 is TGTGCCTGGAGTTCAGGGGGAAACACCATATATTTT.

The chain employs TRBV28 and TRBJ2-1, with 9 nucleotides matching TRBD2. This CDR3 comprises 20 residues. Germline CDR1 reads MDHEN; CDR2 reads SYDVKM. The junction had 23 bases not matched to a gene; V was cut back by 7 bases and J by 4 bases. The CDR3: CASNSLRLAGEVAVYNEQFF. As DNA, the CDR3 is TGTGCCAGCAACTCTCTGCGGTTAGCGGGGGAAGTTGCCGTGTACAATGAGCAGTTCTTC.

V gene TRBV6-5 combines with J gene TRBJ1-2; TRBD1 matches 7 bases. Per germline, CDR1 MNHEY and CDR2 SVGAGI. The CDR3 consists of 12 residues. J lost 4 bases, V lost 11 bases, and 7 bases had no gene match. The CDR3, as DNA: TGTGCCGGGTACAGGGGTGGCTATGGCTACACCTTC. This sequence encodes CAGYRGGYGYTF.

This rearrangement joins TRBV10-3 to TRBJ2-1, with TRBD1 as a possible D gene (6 bases). The CDR3 runs 15 residues. Germline lookup yields CDR1 ENHRY and CDR2 SYGVKD. The germline V and J ends were trimmed by 7 bases and 0 bases, with 13 bases remaining between them. CDR3 amino acids: CAINRVYSSYNEQFF. Written as DNA, the CDR3 is TGTGCCATCAACAGGGTCTATAGCTCCTACAATGAGCAGTTCTTC.

The chain couples TRBV3-1 (or the pseudogene TRBV3-2) to TRBJ1-4; D uncertain. The ends were cut back, 4 bases at V and 0 bases at J, with 15 bases in the middle. Germline V gene data show CDR1 as LGHDT and CDR2 as YNNKEL (reference sequence). This CDR3 is 17 amino acids long. For the CDR3, the DNA is TGTGCCAGCAGCCCCGCCGGGCAACTTACAACTAATGAAAAACTGTTTTTT. Translating gives CASSPAGQLTTNEKLFF.

This clone was detected only once. This chain connects TRBV24-1 to TRBJ2-2, with D tentatively TRBD2 (6 bases). Germline V CDR1 and CDR2: KGHDR, SFDVKD. V was clipped by 6 bases and J by 4 bases, with 14 bases between them. This CDR3 has 15 residues. The CDR3 region is CATSNPGLPTGELFF. The DNA of the CDR3 is TGTGCCACCAGTAACCCGGGACTCCCCACCGGGGAGCTGTTTTTT.

On this clone itself: At one end the junction does not follow the germline gene, possibly because of a read error. CDR3 residues: CASSLGNEQFF. The CDR3 coding sequence is TGTGCCAGCAGTTTAGGCAATGAGCAGTTCTTC. This sequence joins TRBV7-2 and TRBJ2-1; D unresolved. The CDR3 loop spans 11 amino acids. Germline lookup yields CDR1 SGHTA and CDR2 FQGNSA. The whole variable domain, filled in from reference TRBV7-2 and TRBJ2-1, reads GAGVSQSPSNKVTEKGKDVELRCDPISGHTALYWYRQSLGQGLEFLIYFQGNSAPDKSGLPSDRFSAERTGGSVSTLTIQRTQQEDSAVYLCASSLGNEQFFGPGTRLTVL.

The rearrangement links TRBV6-6 to TRBJ1-1; 10 bases agree with TRBD1. Germline V gene lookup returns CDR1 MNHNY and CDR2 SVGAGI (reference sequence). The V segment lost 4 bases and the J segment 13 bases; nucleotides outside the gene matches: 9. The CDR3 has 13 amino acids. The CDR3 DNA is TGTGCCAGCAGTTCCACCGGGACAGGGGCTTATTTCTTT. Translation gives CASSSTGTGAYFF.

The chain recombines TRBV29-1 with TRBJ2-7; 9 positions match TRBD2. With V trimmed by 4 bases and J by 2 bases, 9 bases remained unmatched. Germline assignment: CDR1 SQVTM and CDR2 ANQGSEA. This CDR3 is built from 15 residues. The CDR3 here is CSVAPGLAGTYEQYV. In DNA form, the CDR3 reads TGCAGCGTTGCTCCCGGTCTAGCGGGGACCTACGAGCAGTACGTC.

The chain combines TRBV9 with TRBJ1-3, with D possibly TRBD1 on 5 matching bases. Per germline, CDR1 SGDLS and CDR2 YYNGEE. The CDR3 covers 17 residues. Trimming took off 4 bases at V and 3 bases at J, with 20 bases between the two ends. CDR3 in amino acids: CASSTLRDPQIGNTIYF. DNA for the CDR3: TGTGCCAGCAGCACCCTTAGGGACCCGCAAATTGGAAACACCATATATTTT.

V usage is TRBV19 and J usage is TRBJ1-2; tentatively, D is TRBD1 (5 bases). This CDR3 is built from 12 residues. V lost 6 bases and J lost 4, with 9 bases in between. Germline CDR1 reads LNHDA; CDR2 reads SQIVND (reference sequence). The CDR3 is CASRGTAYGYTF. The CDR3 DNA sequence: TGTGCCAGTAGGGGGACGGCCTATGGCTACACCTTC.

This sequence joins TRBV28 and TRBJ2-7; D gene unclear. Trimming pared 1 base from V and 7 bases from J, leaving 11 bases between. Germline CDR1 and CDR2: MDHEN and SYDVKM. The CDR3 loop spans 13 amino acids. The CDR3 DNA is TGTGCCAGCAGTTTATCCCGCCTAGGGGAGCAGTACGTC. Translation: CASSLSRLGEQYV.

This chain uses TRBV12-3 or TRBV12-4 with TRBJ2-7; maybe TRBD1 (6 bases). Deletions cut 7 bases from V and 7 bases from J, with 17 bases between. The length of the CDR3 is 13 residues. Here the CDR3 reads CASTFGAGEEQYV. Here the CDR3 DNA reads TGTGCCAGCACCTTTGGCGCAGGGGAAGAGCAGTACGTC.

The J gene is TRBJ2-7, the V gene TRBV7-2; 11 bases line up with TRBD2. This CDR3 comprises 16 residues. V dropped 6 bases and J dropped 3; count of bases not matched to a gene: 10. CDR1 is SGHTA and CDR2 is FQGNSA in the germline V gene. The CDR3 DNA reads TGTGCCAGCAGTGACGCTAGCGGGGGGCGGTACTACGAGCAGTACTTC. Encoded protein: CASSDASGGRYYEQYF.

CDR3 loop: CASSPDRESGYTF. The CDR3 nucleotides read TGTGCCAGCAGTCCTGACAGGGAAAGTGGCTACACCTTC. V and J are TRBV2 and TRBJ1-2; 7 bases align to TRBD1. V dropped 5 bases and J dropped 7; count of bases not matched to a gene: 7. The CDR3 is 13 residues long. The germline V gene has CDR1 SNHLY and CDR2 FYNNEI.

The chain carries TRBV6-5 and TRBJ2-3; TRBD2 agrees at 8 bases. The length of the CDR3 is 15 residues. V lost 4 bases, J lost 2 bases, and 5 bases stayed unmatched. Per the germline V gene, CDR1 is MNHEY and CDR2 is SVGAGI. The CDR3 DNA is TGTGCCAGCAGTTGGATAGCGGGGATCACAGATACGCAGTATTTT. Protein sequence: CASSWIAGITDTQYF.

The chain links TRBV2 to TRBJ2-1, with no clear D. Looked up from germline, CDR1 is SNHLY and CDR2 is FYNNEI. The CDR3 runs 11 residues. Trimming pared 1 base from V and 7 bases from J, leaving 2 bases between. CDR3 region: CASSEVNEQFF. The CDR3 bases are TGTGCCAGCAGTGAAGTGAATGAGCAGTTCTTC.